This TCR beta chain was sequenced for a study of shared T cell receptors in the human thymus (dated by TCRdb to about 2021). Regarding the research as a whole: The study examined how the human thymus generates shared, self-reactive T-cell receptor alpha chains.

CDR1 and CDR2 are drawn from the germline V gene (reference sequence): PRHDT, FYEKMQ. Trimming takes 8 bases from V and 1 base from J, and the germline ends sit 2 bases apart. The CDR3 covers 11 residues, taking in both the cysteine and the phenylalanine. Only the CDR3 part of the read is kept: 33 bases, read in frame from the first base. As concerns this clone: No cognate antigen has been identified for it. Base qualities are not provided; no much larger clone lies one nucleotide away.

Libraries were prepared through the immunoSEQ multiplex PCR assay. The clones in this table, taken by TCRdb from immuneACCESS, are in-frame only. Not every clone is retained; where verified, under half of the shortfall comes from an unresolved V gene, and the cause of the rest is unknown. The sample table lists over 350,000 clones, roughly 94% of them with a count of one. The top ten constitute around 0.019% of the sample. The sample comprised thymocytes. The V and J segments used are TRBV13 and TRBJ2-2; the D gene cannot be named for sure. This receptor was obtained from a human donor. The CDR3 reads as follows: CASLNTGELFF. Here is the DNA: TGTGCCAGCCTGAACACCGGGGAGCTGTTTTTT. The full variable domain, completed from the reference TRBV13 and TRBJ2-2 proteins outside the CDR3, reads AAGVIQSPRHLIKEKRETATLKCYPIPRHDTVYWYQQGPGQDPQFLISFYEKMQSDKGSIPDRFSAQQFSDYHSELNMSSLELGDSALYFCASLNTGELFFGEGSRLTVL.